This TCR beta chain was profiled in a study of TIL therapy for anti-PD-1-resistant metastatic lung cancer. Study-level background: Most patients had lung adenocarcinoma. Broader study findings: TIL cultures after expansion showed higher clonality and lower diversity than baseline tumor (median 6% vs 31%).

Specified time point: pre-treatment sample, taken before nivolumab and TIL therapy. Pleural nodules or supraclavicular lymph nodes made up most of the excised metastases sampled. In the case of this clone: Its antigen is unidentified.

The libraries were made with immunoSEQ v3. Using immunoSEQ multiplex PCR, the repertoire was profiled, and TCRdb retains in-frame clones only, with some absent. The table has roughly 26,000 clones, around 70% seen once. From germline, CDR1 is SGHRS and CDR2 YFSETQ. The length of the CDR3 is 13 residues. Trimming removed 0 bases at V and 11 bases at J, with 9 bases between. The chain links TRBV5-1 to TRBJ1-6; no firm D call. This sequence originates from a person aged 25-80 years with non-small cell lung cancer. The specimen comprised tumor tissue, sampled at baseline. The CDR3 is CASSLGSEAPLHF. The CDR3 bases are TGCGCCAGCAGCTTGGGGAGCGAAGCACCCCTCCACTTT.